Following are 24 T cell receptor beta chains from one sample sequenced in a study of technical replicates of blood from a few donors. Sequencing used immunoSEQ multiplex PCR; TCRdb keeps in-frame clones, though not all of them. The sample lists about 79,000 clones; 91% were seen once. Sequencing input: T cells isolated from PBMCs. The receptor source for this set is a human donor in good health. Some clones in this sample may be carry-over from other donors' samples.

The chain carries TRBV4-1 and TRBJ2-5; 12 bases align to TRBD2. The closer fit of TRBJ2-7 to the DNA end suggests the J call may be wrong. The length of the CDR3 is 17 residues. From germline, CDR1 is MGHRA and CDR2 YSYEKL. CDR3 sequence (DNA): TGCGCCAGCAGCCCGAGACTAGCGGGAGAGAACCACTACGAGCAGTACTTC. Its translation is CASSPRLAGENHYEQYF.

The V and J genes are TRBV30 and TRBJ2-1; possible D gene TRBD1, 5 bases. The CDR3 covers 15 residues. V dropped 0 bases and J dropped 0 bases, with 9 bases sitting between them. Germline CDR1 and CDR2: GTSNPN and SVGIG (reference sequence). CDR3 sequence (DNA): TGTGCCTGGAGTGTTCAGGGCGTCTCCTACAATGAGCAGTTCTTC. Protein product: CAWSVQGVSYNEQFF.

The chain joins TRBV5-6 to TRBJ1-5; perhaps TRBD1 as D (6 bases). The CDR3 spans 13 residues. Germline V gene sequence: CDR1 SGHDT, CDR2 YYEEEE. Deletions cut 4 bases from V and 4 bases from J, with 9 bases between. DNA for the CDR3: TGTGCCAGCAGCCACCAGGGGAATCAGCCCCAGCATTTT. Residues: CASSHQGNQPQHF.

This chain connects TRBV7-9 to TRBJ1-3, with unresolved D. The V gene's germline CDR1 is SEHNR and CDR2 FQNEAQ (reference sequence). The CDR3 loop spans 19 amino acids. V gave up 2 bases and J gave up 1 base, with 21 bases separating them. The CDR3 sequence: CASSLFPRQAAGSGNTIYF. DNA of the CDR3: TGTGCCAGCAGCTTATTTCCTCGGCAGGCAGCCGGTTCTGGAAACACCATATATTTT.

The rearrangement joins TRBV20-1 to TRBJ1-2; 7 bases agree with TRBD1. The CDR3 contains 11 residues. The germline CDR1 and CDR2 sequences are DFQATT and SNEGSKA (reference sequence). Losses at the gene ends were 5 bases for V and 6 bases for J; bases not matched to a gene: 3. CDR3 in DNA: TGCAGTGCTTACGGGACAGATGGCTACACCTTC. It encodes CSAYGTDGYTF.

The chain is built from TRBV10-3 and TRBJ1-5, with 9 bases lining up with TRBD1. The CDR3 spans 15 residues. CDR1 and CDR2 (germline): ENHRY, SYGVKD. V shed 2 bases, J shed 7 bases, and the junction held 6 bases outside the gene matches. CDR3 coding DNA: TGTGCCATCAGTGAGGCTGACAGGGGGAGGCAGCCCCAGCATTTT. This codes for CAISEADRGRQPQHF.

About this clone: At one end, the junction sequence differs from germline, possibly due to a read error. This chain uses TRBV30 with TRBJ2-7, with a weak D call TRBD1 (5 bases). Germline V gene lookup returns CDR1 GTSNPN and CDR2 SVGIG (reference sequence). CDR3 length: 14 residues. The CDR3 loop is CAWSVQALSHEQYF. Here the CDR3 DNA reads TGTGCCTGGAGTGTACAGGCCCTCTCCCACGAGCAGTACTTC.

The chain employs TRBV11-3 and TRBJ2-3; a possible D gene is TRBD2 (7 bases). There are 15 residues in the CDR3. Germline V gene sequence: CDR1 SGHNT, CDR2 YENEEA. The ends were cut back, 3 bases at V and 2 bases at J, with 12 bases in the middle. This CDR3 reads CASSFGGGLTDTQYF. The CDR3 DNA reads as TGTGCCAGCAGCTTTGGCGGGGGCCTCACAGATACGCAGTATTTT.

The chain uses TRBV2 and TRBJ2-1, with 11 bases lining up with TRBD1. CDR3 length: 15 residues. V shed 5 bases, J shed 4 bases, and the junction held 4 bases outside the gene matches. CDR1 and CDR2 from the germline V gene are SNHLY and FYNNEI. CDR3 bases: TGTGCCAGCAGTCCCGGGACAGGGGGGTACAATGAGCAGTTCTTC. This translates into CASSPGTGGYNEQFF.

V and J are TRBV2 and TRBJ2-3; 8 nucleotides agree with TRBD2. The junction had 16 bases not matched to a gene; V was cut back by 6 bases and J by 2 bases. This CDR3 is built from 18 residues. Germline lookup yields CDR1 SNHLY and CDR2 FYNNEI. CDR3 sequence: CASRETSFIAGLTDTQYF. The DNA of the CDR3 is TGTGCCAGCAGGGAGACGAGTTTTATAGCGGGACTCACAGATACGCAGTATTTT.

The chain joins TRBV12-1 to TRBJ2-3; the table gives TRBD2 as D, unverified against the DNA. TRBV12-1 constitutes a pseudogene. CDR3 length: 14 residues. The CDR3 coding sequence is TGTGCCAGCAGCTGGGGACTCACCACAGATACGCAGTATTTT. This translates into CASSWGLTTDTQYF.

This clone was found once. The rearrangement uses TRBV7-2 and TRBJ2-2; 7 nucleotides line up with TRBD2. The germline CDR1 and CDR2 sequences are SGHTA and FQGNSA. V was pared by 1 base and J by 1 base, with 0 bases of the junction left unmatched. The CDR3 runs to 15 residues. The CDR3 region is CASSLGGGNTGELFF. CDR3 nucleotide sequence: TGTGCCAGCAGCTTAGGGGGGGGGAACACCGGGGAGCTGTTTTTT.

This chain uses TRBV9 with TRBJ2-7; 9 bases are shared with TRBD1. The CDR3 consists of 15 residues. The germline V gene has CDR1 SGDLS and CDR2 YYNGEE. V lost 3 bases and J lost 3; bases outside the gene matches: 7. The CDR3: CASSARDRVGYEQYF. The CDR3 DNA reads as TGTGCCAGCAGCGCACGGGACAGGGTGGGCTACGAGCAGTACTTC.

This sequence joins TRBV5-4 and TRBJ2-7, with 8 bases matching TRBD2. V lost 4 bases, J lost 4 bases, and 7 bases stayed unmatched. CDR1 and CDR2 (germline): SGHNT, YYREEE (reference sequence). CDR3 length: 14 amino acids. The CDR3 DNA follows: TGTGCCAGCAGCCAACTGGGACTAGTTTACGAGCAGTACTTC. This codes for CASSQLGLVYEQYF. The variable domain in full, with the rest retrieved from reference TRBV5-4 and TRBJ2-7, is ETGVTQSPTHLIKTRGQQVTLRCSSQSGHNTVSWYQQALGQGPQFIFQYYREEENGRGNFPPRFSGLQFPNYSSELNVNALELDDSALYLCASSQLGLVYEQYFGPGTRLTVT.

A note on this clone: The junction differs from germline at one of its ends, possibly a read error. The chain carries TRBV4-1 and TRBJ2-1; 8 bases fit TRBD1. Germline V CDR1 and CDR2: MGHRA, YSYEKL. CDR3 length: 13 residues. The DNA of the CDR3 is TGCGCCAGCAGTCAAGATCCGGGACAGGCTAAGTTCTTC. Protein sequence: CASSQDPGQAKFF.

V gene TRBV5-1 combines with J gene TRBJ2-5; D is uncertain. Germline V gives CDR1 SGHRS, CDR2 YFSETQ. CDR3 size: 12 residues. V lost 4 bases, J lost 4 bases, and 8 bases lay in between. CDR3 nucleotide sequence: TGCGCCAGCAGCCTGGACGGAGAGACCCAGTACTTC. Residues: CASSLDGETQYF.

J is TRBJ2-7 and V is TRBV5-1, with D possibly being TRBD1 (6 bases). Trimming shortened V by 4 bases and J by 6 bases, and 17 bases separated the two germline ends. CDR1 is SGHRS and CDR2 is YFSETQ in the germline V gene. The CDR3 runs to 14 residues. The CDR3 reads CASSVTQGEVEQYF. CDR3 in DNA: TGCGCCAGCAGCGTAACACAGGGCGAGGTCGAGCAGTACTTC.

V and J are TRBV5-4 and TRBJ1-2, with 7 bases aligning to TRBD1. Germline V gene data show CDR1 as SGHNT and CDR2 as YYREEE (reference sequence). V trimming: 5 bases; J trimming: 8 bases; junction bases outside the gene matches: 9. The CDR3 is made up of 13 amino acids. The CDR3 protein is CASSPQGRGGYTF. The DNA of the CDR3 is TGTGCCAGCAGTCCACAGGGGAGAGGGGGCTACACCTTC.

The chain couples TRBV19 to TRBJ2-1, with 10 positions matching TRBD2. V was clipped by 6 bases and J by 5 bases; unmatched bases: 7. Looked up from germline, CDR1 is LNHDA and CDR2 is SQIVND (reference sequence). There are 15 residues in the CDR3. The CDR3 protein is CASREAGGYNNEQFF. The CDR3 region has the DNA TGTGCCAGTAGGGAAGCGGGAGGGTATAACAATGAGCAGTTCTTC.

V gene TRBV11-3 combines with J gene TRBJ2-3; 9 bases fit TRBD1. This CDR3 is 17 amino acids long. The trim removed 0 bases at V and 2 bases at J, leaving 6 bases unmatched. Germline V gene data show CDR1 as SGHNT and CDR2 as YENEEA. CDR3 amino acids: CASSLDTGQGNTDTQYF. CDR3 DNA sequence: TGTGCCAGCAGCTTAGATACAGGACAGGGGAACACAGATACGCAGTATTTT.

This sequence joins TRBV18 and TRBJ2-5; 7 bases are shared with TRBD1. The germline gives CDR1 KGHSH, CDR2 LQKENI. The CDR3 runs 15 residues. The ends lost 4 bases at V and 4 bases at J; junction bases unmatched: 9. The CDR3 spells CASSLPVRDRETQYF. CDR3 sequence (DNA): TGTGCCAGCTCACTGCCCGTCCGGGACAGAGAGACCCAGTACTTC.

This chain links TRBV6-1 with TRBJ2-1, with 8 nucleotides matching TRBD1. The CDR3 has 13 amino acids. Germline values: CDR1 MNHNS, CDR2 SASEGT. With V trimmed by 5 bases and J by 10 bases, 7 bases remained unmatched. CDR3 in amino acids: CASSKTGAGEQFF. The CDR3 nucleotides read TGTGCCAGCAGTAAGACAGGGGCCGGGGAGCAGTTCTTC.

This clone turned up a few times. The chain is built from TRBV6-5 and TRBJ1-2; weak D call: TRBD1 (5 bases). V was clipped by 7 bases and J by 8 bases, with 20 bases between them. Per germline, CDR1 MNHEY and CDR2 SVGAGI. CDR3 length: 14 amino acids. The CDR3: CASTDPIGGDGYTF. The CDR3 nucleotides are TGTGCCAGCACCGACCCAATTGGGGGGGACGGCTACACCTTC.

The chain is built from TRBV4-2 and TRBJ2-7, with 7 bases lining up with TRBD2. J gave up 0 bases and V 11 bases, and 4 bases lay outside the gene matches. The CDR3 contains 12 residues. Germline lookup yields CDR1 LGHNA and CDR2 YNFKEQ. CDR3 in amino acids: CAGRESSYEQYF. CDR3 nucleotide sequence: TGTGCCGGGAGGGAGAGCTCCTACGAGCAGTACTTC.